This entry concerns a single TCR beta chain. The time point is: newly diagnosed GD, antithyroid drugs for less than 3 months. After RNA was extracted from PBMCs, the TCR library was made from it. This entry comes from a study of regulatory T cells in long-lasting Graves disease. Relying on iRepertoire HTBI primers and Arm-PCR of CDR3 regions, the team built TCR beta libraries. One entry per CDR3 protein results from TCRdb running MiXCR on the multiplex PCR reads. This sample yields 550,000 to 700,000 distinct CDR3 sequences, of which more than 15% are seen a single time; approximately 12% belongs to the top ten. The trim removed 0 bases at V and 2 bases at J, leaving 12 bases unmatched. Germline-derived CDR1 and CDR2 are DFQATT and SNEGSKA (reference sequence). The CDR3 consists of 17 residues. This same sample was also taken into another study, of T cells in Graves' hyperthyroidism and ophthalmopathy. In that study: Ophthalmopathy was told apart from stable hyperthyroidism by a 13 V-J model.

Sequencing was performed on peripheral blood mononuclear cells (PBMCs), taken at new diagnosis, from a patient treated with antithyroid drugs. This chain connects TRBV20-1 to TRBJ2-7; 8 bases agree with TRBD1. This receptor was identified in a man aged 18 to 35 with Graves disease. The CDR3 DNA reads TGCAGTGCTAGAGAGGGGTCCAAGGACAGGGTTACCTACGAGCAGTACTTC. It yields the protein CSAREGSKDRVTYEQYF.